Included here is one T cell receptor beta chain sequence, with context. The antigen is not known. These data originate in a study of shared clonotypes between healthy human individuals. Study-level points and caveats: Clonotype sharing among donors likely depends on sequencing depth.

Researchers sequenced unsorted PBMC DNA using ten immunoSEQ deep assay plates. Using immunoSEQ multiplex PCR, the repertoire was profiled, and TCRdb retains in-frame clones only, with some absent. This table holds roughly 480,000 clones, 70% to 80% found once. HIV-negative, healthy adults without recent acute infections or vaccinations were the donors. The CDR3 is 14 residues long. Trimming removed 4 bases from V and 1 base from J, with 10 bases in between. Germline-derived CDR1 and CDR2 are ENHRY and SYGVKD. The rearrangement joins TRBV10-3 to TRBJ2-5, with D tentatively TRBD1 (6 bases). The sequence derives from a middle-aged woman in good health. Some clones in this sample may be carry-over from other donors' samples. Sequenced sample: PBMCs. CDR3 DNA sequence: TGTGCCATCAGTGTCACAGGGTTCCAAGAGACCCAGTACTTC. Its protein is CAISVTGFQETQYF.